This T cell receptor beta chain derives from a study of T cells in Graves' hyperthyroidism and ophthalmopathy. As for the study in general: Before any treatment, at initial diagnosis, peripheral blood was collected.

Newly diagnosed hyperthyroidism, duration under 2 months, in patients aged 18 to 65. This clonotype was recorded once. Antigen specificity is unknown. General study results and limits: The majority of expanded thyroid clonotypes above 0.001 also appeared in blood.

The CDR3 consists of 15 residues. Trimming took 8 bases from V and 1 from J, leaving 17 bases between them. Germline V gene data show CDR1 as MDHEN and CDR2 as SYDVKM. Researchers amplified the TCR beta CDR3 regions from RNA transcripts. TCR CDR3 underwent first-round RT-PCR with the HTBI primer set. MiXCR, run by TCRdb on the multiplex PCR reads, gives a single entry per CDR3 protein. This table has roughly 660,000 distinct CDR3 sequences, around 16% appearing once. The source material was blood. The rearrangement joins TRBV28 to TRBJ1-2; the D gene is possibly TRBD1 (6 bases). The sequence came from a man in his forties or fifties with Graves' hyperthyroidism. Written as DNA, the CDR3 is TGTGCCAGCCGACCTGGGGGCTGGGATAACTATGGCTACACCTTC. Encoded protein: CASRPGGWDNYGYTF.